The 23 T cell receptor beta chains below come from one sample, sequenced in a study of OX40 agonist ivuxolimab in advanced cancers. Assay: immunoSEQ multiplex PCR; the TCRdb copy retains only in-frame clones and omits some. The repertoire has 84,000 or so clones, around nine tenths of them found once; the top ten carry approximately 0.3%. The sequenced sample was CD4+ or CD8+ T cells sorted from blood, obtained in a trial of the OX40 agonist ivuxolimab. The receptors here all came from an adult with an advanced solid tumor such as melanoma, head and neck, liver or kidney cancer.

The CDR3 DNA sequence: TGCGCCAGCAGAGGGGGGACTAGCGGGGGCTACGAGCAGTACTTC. It is translated as CASRGGTSGGYEQYF. This chain uses TRBV10-2 with TRBJ2-7; 14 positions agree with TRBD2. CDR1 and CDR2 from the germline V gene are WSHSY and SAAADI. V dropped 6 bases and J dropped 3; count of bases not matched to a gene: 4. The CDR3 extends over 15 amino acids.

This rearrangement joins TRBV2 to TRBJ1-6, with TRBD1 matching 7 bases. CDR1 and CDR2 from the germline V gene are SNHLY and FYNNEI. The length of the CDR3 is 13 residues. V trimming: 9 bases; J trimming: 7 bases; junction bases outside the gene matches: 6. CDR3 DNA: TGTGCCAGTCTGATACAGGGGAATTCACCCCTCCACTTT. Its protein is CASLIQGNSPLHF. The full variable domain, with the rest looked up from reference TRBV2 and TRBJ1-6, is EPEVTQTPSHQVTQMGQEVILRCVPISNHLYFYWYRQILGQKVEFLVSFYNNEISEKSEIFDDQFSVERPDGSNFTLKIRSTKLEDSAMYFCASLIQGNSPLHFGNGTRLTVT.

This chain joins TRBV6-6 and TRBJ2-3; D unclear. This CDR3 has 13 amino acids. V lost 6 bases to trimming and J lost 0 bases, with 7 bases between them. Germline CDR1 is MNHNY and CDR2 is SVGAGI (reference sequence). This CDR3 reads CASRETSTDTQYF. The CDR3 nucleotides read TGTGCCAGCAGGGAAACTAGCACAGATACGCAGTATTTT.

The chain has TRBV30 and TRBJ1-5, with D unresolved. This CDR3 contains 13 residues. The V end lost 0 bases, the J end lost 0 bases, and 3 bases lay between the germline ends. The germline CDR1 and CDR2 sequences are GTSNPN and SVGIG (reference sequence). CDR3 sequence (DNA): TGTGCCTGGAGTGTCTCTAGCAATCAGCCCCAGCATTTT. It translates to CAWSVSSNQPQHF.

The chain carries TRBV19 and TRBJ1-5; D is possibly TRBD1 (6 bases). With 3 bases removed from V and 2 bases from J, the gap between germline ends came to 17 bases. Germline lookup yields CDR1 LNHDA and CDR2 SQIVND (reference sequence). This CDR3 spans 17 amino acids. CDR3 in DNA: TGTGCCAGTAGTATGGGAAGACAGGTTCGGGGCAATCAGCCCCAGCATTTT. This translates into CASSMGRQVRGNQPQHF.

This clone was seen a single time. The chain is built from TRBV7-9 and TRBJ1-6; D might be TRBD1 (6 bases). Looked up from germline, CDR1 is SEHNR and CDR2 is FQNEAQ (reference sequence). The CDR3 consists of 14 residues. Deletions cut 8 bases from V and 1 base from J, with 9 bases between. In nucleotides, the CDR3 is TGTGCCAGCCAGGACAGATCCTATAATTCACCCCTCCACTTT. Its protein product is CASQDRSYNSPLHF.

The chain is built from TRBV11-2 and TRBJ1-2; D unresolved. V was clipped by 4 bases and J by 4 bases, with 13 bases between them. Germline V lookup: CDR1 SGHAT, CDR2 FQNNGV. The CDR3 sequence is 14 residues long. Here the CDR3 DNA reads TGTGCCAGCAGCTCTACATCATCTGCCTATGGCTACACCTTC. Translated, it gives CASSSTSSAYGYTF.

The chain joins TRBV6-5 to TRBJ2-2; the D is unclear. V lost 5 bases and J 7 bases, leaving 5 bases between the germline ends. Germline CDR1 MNHEY, CDR2 SVGAGI. The CDR3 consists of 11 residues. The CDR3 sequence is CASSEHGELFF. The CDR3 DNA follows: TGTGCCAGCAGTGAGCACGGGGAGCTGTTTTTT.

This clone was observed a few times. The chain couples TRBV19 to TRBJ2-2; TRBD2 is a possible D gene (6 bases). The germline gives CDR1 LNHDA, CDR2 SQIVND (reference sequence). V gave up 4 bases and J gave up 5 bases, with 17 bases separating them. The CDR3 has 16 residues. The CDR3 DNA reads TGTGCCAGTAGTAAGGCCTGGGGAGGCCAGACCGGGGAGCTGTTTTTT. Residues: CASSKAWGGQTGELFF. Full variable domain (outside the CDR3, taken from reference TRBV19 and TRBJ2-2): DGGITQSPKYLFRKEGQNVTLSCEQNLNHDAMYWYRQDPGQGLRLIYYSQIVNDFQKGDIAEGYSVSREKKESFPLTVTSAQKNPTAFYLCASSKAWGGQTGELFFGEGSRLTVL.

This rearrangement joins TRBV15 to TRBJ1-2; TRBD1 matches at 7 bases. Unmatched junction bases numbered 8, after V lost 2 bases and J lost 8 bases. This CDR3 region has 14 residues. CDR1 is LNHNV, CDR2 YYDKDF, per germline (reference sequence). The DNA of the CDR3 is TGTGCCACCAGCAGAAACAGGGGTTTTTGGGGCTACACCTTC. The encoded protein is CATSRNRGFWGYTF.

The chain links TRBV20-1 to TRBJ2-4; TRBD1 matches at 8 bases. The J segment lost 7 bases and the V segment lost 6 bases, leaving 2 bases of the junction unmatched. Germline CDR1 and CDR2: DFQATT and SNEGSKA (reference sequence). This CDR3 comprises 11 residues. CDR3 sequence (DNA): TGCAGTGCCGGGGACAGGAACATTCAGTACTTC. Translated: CSAGDRNIQYF.

The V gene is TRBV25-1, the J gene TRBJ1-4, with D hard to call. CDR1 is MGHDK, CDR2 SYGVNS, per germline. V was pared by 5 bases and J by 0 bases, with 7 bases between. The CDR3 is 14 amino acids. The CDR3 region has the DNA TGTGCCAGCAGTTTGGCAGCAACTAATGAAAAACTGTTTTTT. It is translated as CASSLAATNEKLFF.

The chain joins TRBV5-1 to TRBJ2-3, with 9 bases aligning to TRBD2. The CDR3 runs 16 residues. Looked up from germline, CDR1 is SGHRS and CDR2 is YFSETQ. The J segment lost 0 bases and the V segment lost 5 bases, leaving 7 bases of the junction unmatched. The CDR3 nucleotides read TGCGCCAGCAGATCGGCGGGGGGGCCCAGCACAGATACGCAGTATTTT. It codes for CASRSAGGPSTDTQYF.

This clone was seen only once. The junction departs from germline at one end; a sequencing error may be responsible. The chain recombines TRBV5-8 with TRBJ2-7; possibly TRBD2 for D (5 bases). The CDR3 sequence is 15 residues long. Germline CDR1 SGHTS, CDR2 YDEGEE. The CDR3 DNA is TGTGCCAGCCGCTTCGAGGGCAGGTACTCCTACGAGCAGTACTTC. Translated, it gives CASRFEGRYSYEQYF. Drawing the rest from reference TRBV5-8 and TRBJ2-7, the complete variable domain is EAGVTQSPTHLIKTRGQQATLRCSPISGHTSVYWYQQALGLGLQFLLWYDEGEERNRGNFPPRFSGRQFPNYSSELNVNALELEDSALYLCASRFEGRYSYEQYFGPGTRLTVT.

The J gene is TRBJ1-1, the V gene TRBV27; D not certain. The germline V gene encodes CDR1 MNHEY and CDR2 SMNVEV (reference sequence). Trimming shortened V by 7 bases and J by 1 base, and 10 bases separated the two germline ends. The CDR3 consists of 13 residues. CDR3 sequence (DNA): TGTGCCAGCAATTACCGACGGAACACTGAAGCTTTCTTT. Translating it yields CASNYRRNTEAFF.

The chain employs TRBV6-5 and TRBJ1-2; D gene ambiguous. The germline V and J ends were trimmed by 0 bases and 3 bases, with 14 bases remaining between them. The CDR3 extends over 16 amino acids. Germline lookup yields CDR1 MNHEY and CDR2 SVGAGI. Here the CDR3 reads CASSYSRSSWDYGYTF. CDR3 sequence (DNA): TGTGCCAGCAGTTACTCAAGGTCATCGTGGGACTATGGCTACACCTTC.

This chain links TRBV7-9 with TRBJ2-5; TRBD1 agrees at 8 bases. The trim removed 3 bases at V and 5 bases at J, leaving 5 bases unmatched. The CDR3 is 14 amino acids. Germline V gene lookup returns CDR1 SEHNR and CDR2 FQNEAQ (reference sequence). The CDR3 DNA sequence: TGTGCCAGCAGCTTGACAGGGGAAGTGGAGACCCAGTACTTC. This sequence encodes CASSLTGEVETQYF.

The gene calls are TRBV19 and TRBJ1-6, with 9 bases identical to TRBD1. Germline CDR1 reads LNHDA; CDR2 reads SQIVND (reference sequence). The CDR3 consists of 15 residues. V trimming: 5 bases; J trimming: 10 bases; junction bases outside the gene matches: 9. The CDR3 nucleotides are TGTGCCAGTAGTTCGCAGGACAGGGGATCGTCACCCCTCCACTTT. Its protein product is CASSSQDRGSSPLHF.

The rearrangement links TRBV5-4 to TRBJ1-2; D unresolved. The V end was cut by 2 bases, the J end by 8 bases, with 13 bases between. Germline CDR1 is SGHNT and CDR2 is YYREEE (reference sequence). This CDR3 is built from 13 residues. The DNA for the CDR3 is TGTGCCAGCAGCTTTGATAGGCCTGGCGGCTACACCTTC. The encoded protein is CASSFDRPGGYTF.

This chain uses TRBV19 with TRBJ2-6; D is unresolved. CDR1 is LNHDA, CDR2 SQIVND, per germline (reference sequence). V lost 3 bases and J 0 bases, leaving 6 bases between the germline ends. The CDR3 extends over 15 amino acids. The CDR3 spells CASSIGVSGANVLTF. The CDR3 DNA is TGTGCCAGTAGTATTGGCGTCTCTGGGGCCAACGTCCTGACTTTC.

The chain combines TRBV6-5 with TRBJ1-5; D is uncertain. The CDR3 totals 13 residues. V shed 4 bases and J shed 7 bases, with 11 bases lying between them. CDR1 is MNHEY, CDR2 SVGAGI, per germline. The CDR3 reads CASSSAVLQPQHF. CDR3 bases: TGTGCCAGCAGTTCGGCAGTTTTGCAGCCCCAGCATTTT.

The rearrangement links TRBV7-9 to TRBJ1-3, with D perhaps TRBD1 (6 bases). V was pared by 6 bases and J by 1 base, with 16 bases between. CDR1 is SEHNR and CDR2 is FQNEAQ in the germline V gene (reference sequence). The CDR3 covers 16 residues. CDR3 bases: TGTGCCAGCAGACCGAACACTGACAGGTCTGGAAACACCATATATTTT. As protein: CASRPNTDRSGNTIYF.

The chain couples TRBV6-5 to TRBJ2-4; D gene uncertain. Germline V gene sequence: CDR1 MNHEY, CDR2 SVGAGI. Trimming pared 6 bases from V and 6 bases from J, leaving 18 bases between. The CDR3 totals 15 residues. CDR3 region: CASSPESGFLNIQYF. CDR3 DNA: TGTGCCAGCAGCCCAGAGTCTGGTTTTTTAAACATTCAGTACTTC.